A single sample gave rise to the 25 T cell receptor beta chains below, sequenced in a study of blood T cell repertoires in COVID-19. The repertoire was sequenced with immunoSEQ multiplex PCR; TCRdb's copy has only in-frame clones and lacks some. Among approximately 190,000 clones listed, 85% to 90% were seen once. The sequencing sample was made of PBMCs or T cells enriched from blood (not recorded which). The receptor source for this set is a woman between 40 and 50 years old in a cohort exposed to, infected with or recovered from COVID-19 (not recorded which).

J is TRBJ2-7 and V is TRBV5-4; 9 bases line up with TRBD2. V was pared by 3 bases and J by 5 bases, with 9 bases of the junction left unmatched. CDR3 size: 15 residues. Germline V CDR1 and CDR2: SGHNT, YYREEE (reference sequence). DNA of the CDR3: TGTGCCAGCAGCTGGGGTAGCGGGAGTTCGAACGAGCAGTACTTC. It specifies CASSWGSGSSNEQYF.

The chain links TRBV4-1 to TRBJ2-1; 9 positions agree with TRBD2. The ends lost 0 bases at V and 4 bases at J; junction bases unmatched: 7. CDR1 is MGHRA and CDR2 is YSYEKL in the germline V gene. The CDR3 sequence is 17 residues long. CDR3 amino acids: CASSQEPGLAGYNEQFF. The CDR3 DNA reads as TGCGCCAGCAGCCAAGAACCGGGACTAGCAGGATACAATGAGCAGTTCTTC.

This clone was counted a single time. The rearrangement joins TRBV10-2 to TRBJ2-3, with D perhaps matching TRBD1 (5 bases). The CDR3 contains 18 residues. Germline CDR1 and CDR2: WSHSY and SAAADI. Trimming removed 4 bases from V and 0 bases from J, with 20 bases in between. In DNA, the CDR3 is TGCGCCAGCAGTGGACTCTTTCAGGGCAGACCTAGCACAGATACGCAGTATTTT. Translation gives CASSGLFQGRPSTDTQYF.

The chain has TRBV11-3 and TRBJ2-7; 9 bases fit TRBD2. This CDR3 contains 14 residues. V shed 3 bases and J 4 bases; nucleotides not matched to a gene: 4. CDR1 and CDR2 (germline): SGHNT, YENEEA. The CDR3 reads CASSFISGSYEQYF. The CDR3 DNA reads as TGTGCCAGCAGCTTTATTAGCGGGAGTTACGAGCAGTACTTC.

The chain has TRBV10-1 and TRBJ2-7, with D possibly matching TRBD1 (6 bases). Deletions cut 5 bases from V and 0 bases from J, with 8 bases between. From germline, CDR1 is WNHNN and CDR2 SYGVQD (reference sequence). CDR3 size: 13 residues. CDR3: CASSPGDSYEQYF. CDR3 DNA sequence: TGCGCCAGCAGTCCAGGGGACTCCTACGAGCAGTACTTC.

The genes are TRBV6-5 and TRBJ1-6; a weak D match, TRBD1 (5 bases). V was cut by 6 bases and J by 4 bases, with 13 bases left in between. This CDR3 region has 15 residues. Germline CDR1 MNHEY, CDR2 SVGAGI. The CDR3 region has the DNA TGTGCCAGCAGCAACAGGACACCATATAATTCACCCCTCCACTTT. Protein product: CASSNRTPYNSPLHF.

This chain uses TRBV11-3 with TRBJ1-1; 8 bases line up with TRBD1. The CDR3 loop spans 14 amino acids. V shed 5 bases, J shed 11 bases, and the junction held 13 bases outside the gene matches. Germline values: CDR1 SGHNT, CDR2 YENEEA. This CDR3 is CASSPRPGGIWAFF. The DNA for the CDR3 is TGTGCCAGCAGCCCAAGACCAGGGGGCATCTGGGCTTTCTTT.

V usage is TRBV9 and J usage is TRBJ2-1; 8 positions match TRBD2. This CDR3 has 15 amino acids. In germline, CDR1 is SGDLS, CDR2 YYNGEE. The junction had 4 bases not matched to a gene; V was cut back by 0 bases and J by 5 bases. The CDR3 here is CASSVDGRANNEQFF. The CDR3 DNA reads as TGTGCCAGCAGCGTAGACGGGAGGGCCAACAATGAGCAGTTCTTC.

The V gene is TRBV5-1, the J gene TRBJ2-2; the match to TRBD2 covers 8 bases. The CDR3 length is 16 residues. The germline CDR1 and CDR2 sequences are SGHRS and YFSETQ. With V trimmed by 5 bases and J by 4 bases, 10 bases remained unmatched. Written as DNA, the CDR3 is TGCGCCAGCAGTCAGATCACTAGCGGTGGCACCGGGGAGCTGTTTTTT. It is translated as CASSQITSGGTGELFF.

This chain connects TRBV6-1 to TRBJ1-4; no clear D. CDR3 length: 16 residues. The V end was cut by 0 bases, the J end by 4 bases, with 12 bases between. Per the germline V gene, CDR1 is MNHNS and CDR2 is SASEGT. CDR3 nucleotide sequence: TGTGCCAGCAGTGAAGCCCCGAGGAGGGTTAATGAAAAACTGTTTTTT. Translating it yields CASSEAPRRVNEKLFF.

This clone was seen repeatedly, ten times or more. This chain uses TRBV27 with TRBJ1-2; 8 bases agree with TRBD1. Trimming at V came to 5 bases and at J to 6 bases, leaving 8 bases not matched to a gene. The germline V gene encodes CDR1 MNHEY and CDR2 SMNVEV (reference sequence). CDR3 length equals 14 residues. CDR3 in amino acids: CASSPQGAGNGYTF. For the CDR3, the DNA is TGTGCCAGCAGTCCTCAGGGGGCAGGCAATGGCTACACCTTC.

This CDR3 is CASSLEGGLGQPQHF. For the CDR3, the DNA is TGTGCCAGCAGTTTAGAGGGAGGGTTGGGTCAGCCCCAGCATTTT. The chain links TRBV28 to TRBJ1-5; no firm D call. From germline, CDR1 is MDHEN and CDR2 SYDVKM. This CDR3 is built from 15 residues. V was pared by 2 bases and J by 6 bases, with 14 bases between.

V and J are TRBV7-9 and TRBJ2-1; D is uncertain. The CDR3 has 17 residues. The V gene's germline CDR1 is SEHNR and CDR2 FQNEAQ (reference sequence). Trimming removed 5 bases at V and 9 bases at J, with 26 bases between. CDR3 coding DNA: TGTGCCAGCAGCCGAGGTAGTTTTTCGGGTCCGCCGGGTGAGCAGTTCTTC. Protein: CASSRGSFSGPPGEQFF.

The chain uses TRBV6-5 and TRBJ1-5, with D unclear. Germline V gene lookup returns CDR1 MNHEY and CDR2 SVGAGI. The CDR3 extends over 13 amino acids. CDR3 loop: CASGFISNQPQHF. CDR3 nucleotide sequence: TGTGCATCGGGATTTATTAGCAATCAGCCCCAGCATTTT.

V gene TRBV14 combines with J gene TRBJ1-1; TRBD1 agrees at 7 bases. The CDR3 is 13 residues long. CDR1 is SGHDN, CDR2 FVKESK, per germline. Trimming removed 0 bases from V and 8 bases from J; junction bases left unmatched: 3. CDR3 sequence (DNA): TGTGCCAGCAGCCAAGAACGGGACAGAGAAGCTTTCTTT. Amino acids: CASSQERDREAFF.

This chain links TRBV9 with TRBJ1-6; 9 positions match TRBD1. The CDR3 has 15 residues. With 4 bases clipped from V and 8 bases from J, the junction kept 7 bases outside the gene matches. Germline assignment: CDR1 SGDLS and CDR2 YYNGEE. CDR3 amino acids: CASSTTTGGDSPLHF. The DNA of the CDR3 is TGTGCCAGCAGCACGACGACAGGGGGGGATTCACCCCTCCACTTT.

This clone was found a few times. The gene calls are TRBV7-8 and TRBJ2-1; 8 nucleotides agree with TRBD2. Germline CDR1 and CDR2: SGHVS and FQNEAQ. V was pared by 5 bases and J by 0 bases, with 6 bases of the junction left unmatched. The CDR3 loop spans 16 amino acids. CDR3 DNA sequence: TGTGCCAGCAGCCAGGGACTAGGTATCTCCTACAATGAGCAGTTCTTC. It translates to CASSQGLGISYNEQFF.

J is TRBJ1-1 and V is TRBV27; TRBD1 aligns across 7 bases. Germline trimming cut 3 bases from V and 6 bases from J; bases unmatched to any gene: 7. The CDR3 extends over 14 amino acids. Germline CDR1 reads MNHEY; CDR2 reads SMNVEV (reference sequence). The CDR3 DNA reads TGTGCCAGCAGTTTGACAGGGATGGGTCCTGAAGCTTTCTTT. Translation: CASSLTGMGPEAFF.

This chain joins TRBV4-1 and TRBJ1-2; D might be TRBD1 (6 bases). V was trimmed by 2 bases and J by 5 bases, leaving 15 bases between them. The V gene's germline CDR1 is MGHRA and CDR2 YSYEKL. The CDR3 runs to 15 residues. The CDR3 sequence: CASSQLNRDWYGYTF. The CDR3 DNA reads TGCGCCAGCAGCCAACTCAACAGGGATTGGTATGGCTACACCTTC.

This clone is a singleton in its sample. The chain recombines TRBV5-1 with TRBJ2-5, with 11 positions matching TRBD2. Germline lookup yields CDR1 SGHRS and CDR2 YFSETQ. The CDR3 spans 17 residues. The V gene end was trimmed by 4 bases and the J gene end by 2 bases; junction bases not matched to a gene: 10. The CDR3 protein is CASSVAPSGGQQETQYF. CDR3 DNA: TGCGCCAGCAGCGTGGCCCCTAGCGGGGGGCAACAAGAGACCCAGTACTTC.

The chain is built from TRBV5-1 and TRBJ1-1, with D perhaps TRBD1 (6 bases). V gave up 4 bases and J gave up 6 bases, with 13 bases separating them. Germline CDR1 and CDR2: SGHRS and YFSETQ. The CDR3 loop spans 13 amino acids. CDR3 protein: CASSPGGRAEAFF. In DNA form, the CDR3 reads TGCGCCAGCAGCCCCGGGGGGCGGGCTGAAGCTTTCTTT.

The chain uses TRBV19 and TRBJ2-7, with a tentative D call TRBD1 (6 bases). CDR1 and CDR2 from the germline V gene are LNHDA and SQIVND (reference sequence). CDR3 length: 12 residues. The V and J ends lost 5 bases and 5 bases respectively, with 10 bases between them. The CDR3: CASSDRPDEQYF. The CDR3 nucleotides read TGTGCCAGTAGTGACAGGCCGGACGAGCAGTACTTC.

The sample holds one count of this clone. The rearrangement joins TRBV28 to TRBJ1-2; D is perhaps TRBD1 (6 bases). Germline lookup yields CDR1 MDHEN and CDR2 SYDVKM. This CDR3 spans 15 amino acids. V was pared by 2 bases and J by 3 bases, with 13 bases between. The CDR3 DNA is TGTGCCAGCAGTTTAGGATTAGGACAGCACTATGGCTACACCTTC. As protein: CASSLGLGQHYGYTF.

The rearrangement links TRBV4-1 to TRBJ2-3, with D uncertain. Trimming cost V 3 bases and J 0 bases, with 10 bases left between them. The CDR3 has 15 amino acids. Germline CDR1 reads MGHRA; CDR2 reads YSYEKL. The CDR3 bases are TGCGCCAGCAGCCATACCCGAACTAGCACAGATACGCAGTATTTT. Translated: CASSHTRTSTDTQYF.

The V gene is TRBV19, the J gene TRBJ1-6; 7 positions match TRBD1. The CDR3 is 16 amino acids. The J segment lost 7 bases and the V segment lost 9 bases, leaving 15 bases of the junction unmatched. In germline, CDR1 is LNHDA, CDR2 SQIVND (reference sequence). CDR3 sequence reads: CASRGWQSGPNSPLHF. The DNA of the CDR3 is TGTGCCAGCAGGGGGTGGCAGTCGGGGCCCAATTCACCCCTCCACTTT.